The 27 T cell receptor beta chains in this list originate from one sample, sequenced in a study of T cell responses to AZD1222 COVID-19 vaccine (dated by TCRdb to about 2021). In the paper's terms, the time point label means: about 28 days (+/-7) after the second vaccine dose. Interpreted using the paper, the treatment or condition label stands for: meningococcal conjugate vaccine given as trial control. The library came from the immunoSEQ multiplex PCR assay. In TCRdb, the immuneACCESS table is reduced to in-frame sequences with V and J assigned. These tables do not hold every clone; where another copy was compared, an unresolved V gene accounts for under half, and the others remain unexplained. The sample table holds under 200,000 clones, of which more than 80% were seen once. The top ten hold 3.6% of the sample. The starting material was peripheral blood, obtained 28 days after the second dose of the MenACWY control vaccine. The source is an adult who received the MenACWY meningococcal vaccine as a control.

The CDR3, as DNA: TGTGCCAGCAGCTCGGGGCGGTCGATTAAATACGAGCAGTACTTC. Amino acid sequence: CASSSGRSIKYEQYF. The genes are TRBV7-9 and TRBJ2-7, with D tentatively TRBD1 or TRBD2 (5 bases each). CDR3 size: 15 residues. The V gene lost 4 bases and the J gene lost 4 bases, with 17 bases spanning the gap. Germline CDR1 and CDR2: SEHNR and FQNEAQ (reference sequence).

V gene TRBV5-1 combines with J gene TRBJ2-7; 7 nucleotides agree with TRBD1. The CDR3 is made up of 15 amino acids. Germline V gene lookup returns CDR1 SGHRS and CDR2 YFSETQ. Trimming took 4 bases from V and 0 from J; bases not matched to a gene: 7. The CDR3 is CASSKTGASSYEQYF. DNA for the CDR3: TGCGCCAGCAGCAAAACAGGGGCAAGCTCCTACGAGCAGTACTTC.

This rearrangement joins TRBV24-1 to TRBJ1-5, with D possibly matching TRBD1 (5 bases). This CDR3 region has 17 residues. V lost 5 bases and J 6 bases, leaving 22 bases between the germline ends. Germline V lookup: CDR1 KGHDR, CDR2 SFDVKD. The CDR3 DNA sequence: TGTGCCACCAGTGCATCCTTGGGATCAGGGTCGGTTCAGCCCCAGCATTTT. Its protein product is CATSASLGSGSVQPQHF.

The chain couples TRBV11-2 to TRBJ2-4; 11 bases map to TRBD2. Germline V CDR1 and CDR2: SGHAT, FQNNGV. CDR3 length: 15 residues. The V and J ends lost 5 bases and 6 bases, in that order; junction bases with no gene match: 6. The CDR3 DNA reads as TGTGCCAGCAGCAGTACTAGCGGGAGAGGAAACATTCAGTACTTC. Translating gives CASSSTSGRGNIQYF.

CDR3 in DNA: TGTGCCACCAGCAGAGATAGGTATAATTCACCCCTCCACTTT. Its protein is CATSRDRYNSPLHF. V gene TRBV15 combines with J gene TRBJ1-6; no reliable D call. The CDR3 totals 14 residues. V shed 0 bases and J shed 4 bases, with 4 bases lying between them. Germline lookup yields CDR1 LNHNV and CDR2 YYDKDF (reference sequence). The complete variable domain, with remaining parts taken from reference TRBV15 and TRBJ1-6, reads DAMVIQNPRYQVTQFGKPVTLSCSQTLNHNVMYWYQQKSSQAPKLLFHYYDKDFNNEADTPDNFQSRRPNTSFCFLDIRSPGLGDTAMYLCATSRDRYNSPLHFGNGTRLTVT.

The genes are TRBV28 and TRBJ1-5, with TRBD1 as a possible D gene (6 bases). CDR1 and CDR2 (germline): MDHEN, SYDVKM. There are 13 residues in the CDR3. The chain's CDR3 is CVTLGGPYQPQHF. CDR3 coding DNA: TGTGTCACTCTCGGGGGGCCATATCAGCCCCAGCATTTT. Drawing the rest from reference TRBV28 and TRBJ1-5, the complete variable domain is DVKVTQSSRYLVKRTGEKVFLECVQDMDHENMFWYRQDPGLGLRLIYFSYDVKMKEKGDIPEGYSVSREKKERFSLILESASTNQTSMYLCVTLGGPYQPQHFGDGTRLSIL.

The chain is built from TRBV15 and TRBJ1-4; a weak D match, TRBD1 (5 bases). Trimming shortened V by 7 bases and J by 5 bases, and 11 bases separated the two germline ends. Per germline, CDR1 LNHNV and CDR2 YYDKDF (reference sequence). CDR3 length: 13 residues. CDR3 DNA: TGTGCCACCAAGGCAGGGAGGAATGAAAAACTGTTTTTT. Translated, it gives CATKAGRNEKLFF.

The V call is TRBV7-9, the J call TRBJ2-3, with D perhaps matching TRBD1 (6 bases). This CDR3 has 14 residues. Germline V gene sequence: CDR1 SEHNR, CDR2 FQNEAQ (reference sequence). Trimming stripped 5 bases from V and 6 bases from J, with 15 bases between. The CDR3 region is CASSGQGLSDTQYF. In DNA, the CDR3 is TGTGCCAGCAGCGGTCAGGGGCTGTCGGATACGCAGTATTTT.

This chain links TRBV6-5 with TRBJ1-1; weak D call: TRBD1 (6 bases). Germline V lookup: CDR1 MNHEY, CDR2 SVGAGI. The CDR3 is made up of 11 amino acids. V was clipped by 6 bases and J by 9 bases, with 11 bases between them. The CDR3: CASSSGTKAFF. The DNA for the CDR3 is TGTGCCAGCAGCTCCGGGACAAAAGCTTTCTTT.

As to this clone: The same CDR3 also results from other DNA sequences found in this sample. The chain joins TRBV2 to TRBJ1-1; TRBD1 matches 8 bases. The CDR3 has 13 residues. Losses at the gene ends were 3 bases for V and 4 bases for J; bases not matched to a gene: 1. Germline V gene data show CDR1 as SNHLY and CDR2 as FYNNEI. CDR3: CASSDGQGTEAFF. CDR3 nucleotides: TGTGCCAGCAGTGATGGACAGGGCACTGAAGCTTTCTTT.

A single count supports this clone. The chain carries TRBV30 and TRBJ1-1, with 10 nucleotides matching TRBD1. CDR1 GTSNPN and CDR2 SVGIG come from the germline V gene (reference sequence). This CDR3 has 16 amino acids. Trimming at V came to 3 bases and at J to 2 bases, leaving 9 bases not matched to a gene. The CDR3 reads CAWSAWGTGENTEAFF. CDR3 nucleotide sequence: TGTGCCTGGAGCGCATGGGGGACAGGGGAAAACACTGAAGCTTTCTTT.

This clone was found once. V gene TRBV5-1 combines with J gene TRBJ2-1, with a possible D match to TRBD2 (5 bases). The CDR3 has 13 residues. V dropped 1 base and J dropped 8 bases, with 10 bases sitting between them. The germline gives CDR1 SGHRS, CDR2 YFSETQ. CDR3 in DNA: TGCGCCAGCAGCTTGACTAGTGGCGATGAGCAGTTCTTC. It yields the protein CASSLTSGDEQFF.

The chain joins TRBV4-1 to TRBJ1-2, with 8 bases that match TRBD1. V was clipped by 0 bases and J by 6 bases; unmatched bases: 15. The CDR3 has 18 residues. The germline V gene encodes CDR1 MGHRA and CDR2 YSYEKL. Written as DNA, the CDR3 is TGCGCCAGCAGCCAAGAATCAACGCCCACGGCAGGGGGCGATGGCTACACCTTC. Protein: CASSQESTPTAGGDGYTF.

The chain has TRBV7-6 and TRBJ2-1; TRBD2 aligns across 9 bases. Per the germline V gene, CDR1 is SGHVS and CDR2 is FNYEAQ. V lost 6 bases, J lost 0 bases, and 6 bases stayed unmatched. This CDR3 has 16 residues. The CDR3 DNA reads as TGTGCCAGCAGGAACGGACTAGCGAGCTCCTACAATGAGCAGTTCTTC. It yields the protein CASRNGLASSYNEQFF.

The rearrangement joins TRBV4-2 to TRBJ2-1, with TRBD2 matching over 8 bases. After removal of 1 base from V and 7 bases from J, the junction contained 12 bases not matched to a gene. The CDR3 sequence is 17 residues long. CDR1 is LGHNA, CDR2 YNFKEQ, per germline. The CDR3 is CASSQVAGRALRNEQFF. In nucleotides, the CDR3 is TGTGCCAGCAGCCAAGTCGCCGGGAGGGCCTTGAGGAATGAGCAGTTCTTC.

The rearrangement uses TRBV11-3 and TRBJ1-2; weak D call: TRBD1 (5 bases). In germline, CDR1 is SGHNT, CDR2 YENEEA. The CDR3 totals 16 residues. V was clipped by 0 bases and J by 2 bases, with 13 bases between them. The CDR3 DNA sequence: TGTGCCAGCAGCTTAGACCCCTCGACAGCCAACTATGGCTACACCTTC. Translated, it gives CASSLDPSTANYGYTF.

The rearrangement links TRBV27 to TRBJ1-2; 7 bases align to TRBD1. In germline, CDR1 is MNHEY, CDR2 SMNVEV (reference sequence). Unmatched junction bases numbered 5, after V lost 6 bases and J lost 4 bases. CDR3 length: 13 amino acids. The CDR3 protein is CASRETGSYGYTF. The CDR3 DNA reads TGTGCCAGCAGGGAGACAGGGTCCTATGGCTACACCTTC.

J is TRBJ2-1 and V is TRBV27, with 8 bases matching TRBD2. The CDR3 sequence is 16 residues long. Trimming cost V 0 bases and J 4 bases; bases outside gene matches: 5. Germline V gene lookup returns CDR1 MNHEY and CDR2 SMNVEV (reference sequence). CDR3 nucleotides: TGTGCCAGCAGTTTATCGTCGGGAGGGCCTTACAATGAGCAGTTCTTC. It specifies CASSLSSGGPYNEQFF.

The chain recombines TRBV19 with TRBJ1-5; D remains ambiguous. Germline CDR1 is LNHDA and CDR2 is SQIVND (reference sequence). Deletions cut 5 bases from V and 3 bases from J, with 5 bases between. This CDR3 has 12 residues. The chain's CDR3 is CASSPLNQPQHF. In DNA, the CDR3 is TGTGCCAGTAGTCCACTCAATCAGCCCCAGCATTTT. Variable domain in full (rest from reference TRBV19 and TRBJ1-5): DGGITQSPKYLFRKEGQNVTLSCEQNLNHDAMYWYRQDPGQGLRLIYYSQIVNDFQKGDIAEGYSVSREKKESFPLTVTSAQKNPTAFYLCASSPLNQPQHFGDGTRLSIL.

The DNA of the CDR3 is TGCGCCAGCAGCAGATTTGGCGGGGTCGGGAACGCCTACGAGCAGTACTTC. Amino acids: CASSRFGGVGNAYEQYF. The V gene is TRBV5-1, the J gene TRBJ2-7, with a tentative D call TRBD2 (6 bases). Germline assignment: CDR1 SGHRS and CDR2 YFSETQ. The CDR3 contains 17 residues. The V end lost 4 bases, the J end lost 2 bases, and 22 bases lay between the germline ends. The variable domain in full, completed from reference TRBV5-1 and TRBJ2-7, reads KAGVTQTPRYLIKTRGQQVTLSCSPISGHRSVSWYQQTPGQGLQFLFEYFSETQRNKGNFPGRFSGRQFSNSRSEMNVSTLELGDSALYLCASSRFGGVGNAYEQYFGPGTRLTVT.

In DNA form, the CDR3 reads TGTGCCAGCAGTCTCCCAGGTCCGCTTGGGCACACCTTC. As protein: CASSLPGPLGHTF. J is TRBJ1-2 and V is TRBV12-3 or TRBV12-4, with D hard to call. The CDR3 sequence is 13 residues long. Trimming cost V 5 bases and J 12 bases, with 19 bases left between them.

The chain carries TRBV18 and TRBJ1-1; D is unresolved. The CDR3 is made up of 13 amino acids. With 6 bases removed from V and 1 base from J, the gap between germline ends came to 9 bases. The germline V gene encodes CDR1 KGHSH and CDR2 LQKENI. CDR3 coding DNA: TGTGCCAGCTCGTTTCAGGAGAACACTGAAGCTTTCTTT. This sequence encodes CASSFQENTEAFF.

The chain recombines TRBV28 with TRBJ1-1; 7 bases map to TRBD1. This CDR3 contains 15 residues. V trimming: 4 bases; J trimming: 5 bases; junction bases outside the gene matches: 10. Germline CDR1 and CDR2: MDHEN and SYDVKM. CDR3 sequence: CASSSMTGRETEAFF. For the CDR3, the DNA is TGTGCCAGCAGTTCGATGACAGGGCGTGAGACTGAAGCTTTCTTT.

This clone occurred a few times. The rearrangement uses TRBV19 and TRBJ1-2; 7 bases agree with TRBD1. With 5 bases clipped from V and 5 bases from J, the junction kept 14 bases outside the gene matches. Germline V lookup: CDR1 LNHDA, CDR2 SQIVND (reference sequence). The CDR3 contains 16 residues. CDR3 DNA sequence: TGTGCCAGTAGTCCTTCGACAGGGCAAGGGGGATATGGCTACACCTTC. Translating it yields CASSPSTGQGGYGYTF.

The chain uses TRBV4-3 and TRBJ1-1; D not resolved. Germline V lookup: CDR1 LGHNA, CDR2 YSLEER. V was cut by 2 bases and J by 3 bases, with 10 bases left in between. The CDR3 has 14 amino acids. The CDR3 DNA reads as TGCGCCAGCAGCCAAATTTCAACCGACACTGAAGCTTTCTTT. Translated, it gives CASSQISTDTEAFF.

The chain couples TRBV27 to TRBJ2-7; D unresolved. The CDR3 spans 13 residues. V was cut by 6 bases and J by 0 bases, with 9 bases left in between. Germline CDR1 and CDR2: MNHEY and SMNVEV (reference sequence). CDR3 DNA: TGTGCCAGCAGATGGTCTTTCTCCTACGAGCAGTACTTC. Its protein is CASRWSFSYEQYF.

This CDR3 reads CASSQGQNYGYTF. Here the CDR3 DNA reads TGTGCCAGCAGCCAGGGACAGAACTATGGCTACACCTTC. The J gene is TRBJ1-2, the V gene TRBV14, with 7 bases fitting TRBD1. The ends lost 3 bases at V and 2 bases at J; junction bases unmatched: 0. CDR3 length: 13 amino acids. Germline V lookup: CDR1 SGHDN, CDR2 FVKESK.